Listed below are T cell receptor beta chains from one sample, sequenced in a study of blood T cells in healthy people across ages. Each CDR3 protein gets one entry after TCRdb re-called the 5' RACE reads with MiXCR. The top ten clones hold about 23% of a sample with approximately 1,700,000 distinct CDR3 sequences, approximately 40% of them seen once. The sequenced material came from blood. These receptors came from a human donor in good health. The CDR3 runs from the conserved cysteine through the conserved F or W. A D gene is named only where the DNA matches it firmly. Not all rows give a size; the values are once, few, many and, for expanded clones, a class.

d_gene | j_gene | len | v_gene | abundance | CDR3aa | CDR3nt
. | TRBJ2-7 | 15 | TRBV12-3/TRBV12-4 | . | CASSRPPGAGYEQYF | TGTGCCAGCAGTCGCCCCCCCGGGGCAGGGTACGAGCAGTACTTC
. | TRBJ1-2 | 13 | TRBV24-1 | . | CATSDSPGYDYTF | TGTGCCACCAGTGATTCCCCCGGATACGACTACACCTTC
TRBD1 | TRBJ2-3 | 12 | TRBV29-1 | . | CSADRGTDTQYF | TGCAGCGCTGACAGGGGCACAGATACGCAGTATTTT
. | TRBJ2-4 | 15 | TRBV4-2 | . | CASSQDRRQKNIQYF | TGTGCCAGCAGCCAAGATCGTCGACAGAAAAACATTCAGTACTTC
. | TRBJ2-5 | 14 | TRBV20-1 | few | CSARDLRAGSQQYF | TGCAGTGCTAGAGATCTAAGGGCAGGGTCCCAGCAGTACTTC
TRBD2 | TRBJ2-3 | 19 | TRBV9 | . | CASSGTLAGGFGFTDTQYF | TGTGCCAGCAGCGGAACCTTAGCGGGGGGCTTTGGGTTCACAGATACGCAGTATTTT
. | TRBJ2-7 | 12 | TRBV20-1 | . | CSAEGHLYEQYF | TGCAGTGCTGAGGGACATCTCTACGAGCAGTACTTC
. | TRBJ1-5 | 13 | TRBV28 | . | CASSLQLDQPQHF | TGTGCCAGCAGTTTACAATTGGATCAGCCCCAGCATTTT
. | TRBJ2-2 | 13 | TRBV7-3 | . | CASRFGGAGELFF | TGTGCCAGCAGGTTCGGAGGGGCCGGGGAGCTGTTTTTT
TRBD1 | TRBJ2-3 | 20 | TRBV11-2 | . | CASSLKLFGTGASPTDTQYF | TGTGCCAGCAGCTTAAAACTCTTTGGGACAGGGGCCTCCCCCACAGATACGCAGTATTTT
. | TRBJ1-2 | 15 | TRBV4-3 | once | CASSQDRGREVGYTF | TGCGCCAGCAGCCAAGATCGGGGCAGGGAGGTGGGCTACACCTTC
. | TRBJ2-5 | 15 | TRBV5-6 | few | CASSLFGGSGETQYF | TGTGCCAGCAGCTTGTTCGGTGGATCCGGAGAGACCCAGTACTTC
. | TRBJ2-4 | 15 | TRBV6-2/TRBV6-3 | . | CASTAGQLAKNIQYF | TGTGCCAGCACGGCGGGACAACTAGCCAAAAACATTCAGTACTTC
. | TRBJ2-7 | 18 | TRBV7-2 | . | CASSLGFRGPGAPYEQYF | TGTGCCAGCAGCCTAGGATTTCGGGGACCAGGGGCGCCCTACGAGCAGTACTTC
. | TRBJ1-1 | 14 | TRBV29-1 | once | CSVESRGSNTEAFF | TGCAGCGTTGAGTCGAGGGGCTCGAACACTGAAGCTTTCTTT
. | TRBJ2-3 | 16 | TRBV20-1 | . | CSASIRGPLFTDTQYF | TGCAGTGCTAGTATCCGGGGGCCACTATTCACAGATACGCAGTATTTT
TRBD1 | TRBJ2-1 | 15 | TRBV12-3/TRBV12-4 | . | CASSFWDRGSDEQFF | TGTGCCAGCAGTTTTTGGGACAGGGGTTCGGATGAGCAGTTCTTC
TRBD1 | TRBJ2-7 | 14 | TRBV2 | . | CASSWTGRADEQYF | TGTGCCAGCAGTTGGACAGGGCGGGCTGACGAGCAGTACTTC
TRBD1 | TRBJ2-7 | 17 | TRBV4-3 | few | CASSQDQTGVMSYEQYF | TGCGCCAGCAGCCAAGATCAGACAGGGGTTATGTCCTACGAGCAGTACTTC
. | TRBJ2-1 | 16 | TRBV7-2 | . | CASSLVALREGYEECF | TGTGCCAGCAGCTTAGTAGCTCTGAGGGAAGGATACGAAGAGTGCTTC
. | TRBJ2-7 | 13 | TRBV20-1 | . | CSARGTARFEQYF | TGCAGTGCTAGAGGGACAGCCCGTTTTGAGCAGTACTTC
. | TRBJ2-1 | 16 | TRBV4-3 | few | CASSQDRAQRRNEQFF | TGCGCCAGCAGCCAAGATAGGGCTCAACGGCGAAATGAGCAGTTCTTC
. | TRBJ2-7 | 15 | TRBV20-1 | . | CSARDLKGQPYEQYF | TGCAGTGCTAGAGATTTAAAGGGACAACCCTACGAGCAGTACTTC
. | TRBJ1-1 | 13 | TRBV20-1 | . | CSARGRERTEAFF | TGCAGTGCTAGAGGCAGGGAACGGACTGAAGCTTTCTTT
TRBD1 | TRBJ2-3 | 16 | TRBV7-6 | . | CASSSGQGRAADMQYF | TGTGCCAGCAGCTCAGGACAGGGGAGGGCGGCAGATATGCAGTATTTT
. | TRBJ2-7 | 17 | TRBV5-5 | few | CASSPDVGPPGNYEQYF | TGTGCCAGCAGCCCAGACGTTGGGCCACCCGGAAACTACGAGCAGTACTTC
. | TRBJ2-5 | 15 | TRBV29-1 | few | CSVEGGLGSQETQYF | TGCAGCGTTGAAGGGGGGCTGGGGTCCCAAGAGACCCAGTACTTC
. | TRBJ1-5 | 14 | TRBV27 | . | CASSLGLSGQPQHF | TGTGCCAGCAGTTTAGGATTAAGCGGGCAGCCCCAGCATTTT
. | TRBJ2-5 | 15 | TRBV4-2 | . | CASIQDAEGYNEQYF | TGTGCCAGCATCCAAGATGCTGAGGGGTACAATGAGCAGTACTTC
. | TRBJ1-2 | 10 | TRBV29-1 | many | CSVRDFGYTF | TGCAGCGTCAGGGATTTCGGCTACACCTTC
. | TRBJ1-1 | 14 | TRBV12-3/TRBV12-4 | . | CASSLRSRDTEAFF | TGTGCCAGCAGTTTAAGATCTCGTGACACTGAAGCTTTCTTT
. | TRBJ1-2 | 14 | TRBV11-2 | . | CTSSSGTENYGYTF | TGTACCAGCAGCTCGGGGACGGAAAACTATGGCTACACCTTC
. | TRBJ1-2 | 13 | TRBV20-1 | few | CSARQGPSYGYTF | TGCAGTGCTAGACAGGGTCCAAGCTATGGCTACACCTTC